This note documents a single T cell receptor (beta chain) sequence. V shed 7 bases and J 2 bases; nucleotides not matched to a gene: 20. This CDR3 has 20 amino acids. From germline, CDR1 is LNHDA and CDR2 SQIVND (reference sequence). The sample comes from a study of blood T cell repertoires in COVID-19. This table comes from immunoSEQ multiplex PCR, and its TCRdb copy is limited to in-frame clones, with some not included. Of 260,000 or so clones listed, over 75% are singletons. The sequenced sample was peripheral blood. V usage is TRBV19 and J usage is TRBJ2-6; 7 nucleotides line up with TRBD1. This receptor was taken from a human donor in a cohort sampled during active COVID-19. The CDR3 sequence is CASTPQGTSTTITGANVLTF. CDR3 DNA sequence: TGTGCCAGTACCCCACAGGGGACCAGCACTACAATCACTGGGGCCAACGTCCTGACTTTC. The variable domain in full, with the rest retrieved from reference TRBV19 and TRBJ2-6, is DGGITQSPKYLFRKEGQNVTLSCEQNLNHDAMYWYRQDPGQGLRLIYYSQIVNDFQKGDIAEGYSVSREKKESFPLTVTSAQKNPTAFYLCASTPQGTSTTITGANVLTFGAGSRLTVL.